Each of the 21 T cell receptor beta chains below was sequenced from the same sample in a study of cytomegalovirus exposure and HLA in healthy donors. Use of 60 Vbeta and 13 Jbeta primers characterized the PCR. Generated by immunoSEQ multiplex PCR, the TCRdb table keeps only in-frame clones and is missing some. The sample holds about 190,000 clones; roughly 80% are singletons and the top ten take around 6%. The sample taken for sequencing was PBMCs. Every receptor here comes from a woman in her thirties in good health and CMV-seropositive.

This sequence joins TRBV2 and TRBJ1-5; D is possibly TRBD1 (5 bases). The CDR3 has 15 residues. Trimming removed 4 bases from V and 0 bases from J, with 10 bases in between. The V gene's germline CDR1 is SNHLY and CDR2 FYNNEI. The CDR3 is CASSVQALSNQPQHF. The CDR3 DNA reads TGTGCCAGCAGTGTACAGGCCCTTAGCAATCAGCCCCAGCATTTT.

This clone came up once. The rearrangement joins TRBV4-1 to TRBJ1-4, with 10 bases identical to TRBD1. The germline V gene encodes CDR1 MGHRA and CDR2 YSYEKL. With 0 bases clipped from V and 7 bases from J, the junction kept 2 bases outside the gene matches. The CDR3 consists of 15 residues. The CDR3, as DNA: TGCGCCAGCAGCCAAGAGACAGGGGGCGGTGAAAAACTGTTTTTT. Encoded protein: CASSQETGGGEKLFF.

The V gene is TRBV7-2, the J gene TRBJ1-1; D gene unclear. This CDR3 has 13 residues. CDR1 is SGHTA, CDR2 FQGNSA, per germline. V was pared by 4 bases and J by 1 base, with 7 bases between. The CDR3 region is CASSSSGNTEAFF. The CDR3, as DNA: TGTGCCAGCAGCTCCTCCGGGAACACTGAAGCTTTCTTT.

V and J are TRBV15 and TRBJ2-1; 11 bases align to TRBD2. Germline assignment: CDR1 LNHNV and CDR2 YYDKDF (reference sequence). With V trimmed by 4 bases and J by 5 bases, 7 bases remained unmatched. The CDR3 is made up of 16 amino acids. CDR3 residues: CATSTRLAGRDNEQFF. The CDR3 DNA reads TGTGCCACCAGCACACGACTAGCGGGGAGAGACAATGAGCAGTTCTTC. Full variable domain (outside the CDR3, taken from reference TRBV15 and TRBJ2-1): DAMVIQNPRYQVTQFGKPVTLSCSQTLNHNVMYWYQQKSSQAPKLLFHYYDKDFNNEADTPDNFQSRRPNTSFCFLDIRSPGLGDTAMYLCATSTRLAGRDNEQFFGPGTRLTVL.

The table lists this clone with a count of one. This sequence joins TRBV6-5 and TRBJ2-7; D might be TRBD1 (6 bases). CDR3 size: 12 residues. Germline V gives CDR1 MNHEY, CDR2 SVGAGI. As DNA, the CDR3 is TGTACCTCAGGGGACGGGCCCTACGAGCAGTACTTC. Its protein product is CTSGDGPYEQYF.

The gene calls are TRBV4-3 and TRBJ2-7, with a weak D call TRBD1 (6 bases). The CDR3 has 14 amino acids. V was clipped by 3 bases and J by 4 bases, with 13 bases between them. Germline-derived CDR1 and CDR2 are LGHNA and YSLEER. Here the CDR3 reads CASSHGTKGYEQYF. The CDR3 region has the DNA TGCGCCAGCAGCCACGGGACAAAGGGGTACGAGCAGTACTTC.

This clone came up once. This sequence joins TRBV5-1 and TRBJ1-1, with 10 bases that match TRBD1. With V trimmed by 4 bases and J by 5 bases, 2 bases remained unmatched. The CDR3 runs to 13 residues. Germline V gene lookup returns CDR1 SGHRS and CDR2 YFSETQ. CDR3 in amino acids: CASSGGQGTEAFF. DNA for the CDR3: TGCGCCAGCAGCGGGGGACAGGGGACTGAAGCTTTCTTT.

The rearrangement uses TRBV2 and TRBJ2-7, with a possible D match to TRBD1 (5 bases). The CDR3 covers 14 residues. Germline-derived CDR1 and CDR2 are SNHLY and FYNNEI. V gave up 6 bases and J gave up 6 bases, with 18 bases separating them. The CDR3: CASRTDRRSGEQYF. The DNA of the CDR3 is TGTGCCAGCAGGACAGACAGAAGATCGGGCGAGCAGTACTTC.

This sequence joins TRBV5-1 and TRBJ1-6; maybe TRBD1 (5 bases). The CDR3 runs to 16 residues. Germline V gene lookup returns CDR1 SGHRS and CDR2 YFSETQ. Trimming left V 3 bases short and J 6 bases short, with 16 bases between. CDR3 amino acids: CASSSVPTGTNSPLHF. CDR3 bases: TGCGCCAGCAGCTCGGTTCCCACAGGCACTAATTCACCCCTCCACTTT.

This chain links TRBV7-9 with TRBJ2-7; D remains unclear. The length of the CDR3 is 12 residues. V gave up 1 base and J gave up 7 bases, with 8 bases separating them. Looked up from germline, CDR1 is SEHNR and CDR2 is FQNEAQ (reference sequence). The CDR3 DNA reads as TGTGCCAGCAGCTTAGAAGCGTGGGAGCAGTACTTC. Translating it yields CASSLEAWEQYF.

The J gene is TRBJ1-1, the V gene TRBV6-5, with D possibly matching TRBD1 (5 bases). The ends were cut back, 6 bases at V and 1 base at J, with 15 bases in the middle. This CDR3 contains 15 residues. Per germline, CDR1 MNHEY and CDR2 SVGAGI. The DNA for the CDR3 is TGTGCCAGCAGAGGGGCCGCCGGACCGAACACTGAAGCTTTCTTT. Protein product: CASRGAAGPNTEAFF.

This chain uses TRBV14 with TRBJ2-1; TRBD1 matches at 10 bases. CDR3 length: 18 amino acids. V lost 2 bases to trimming and J lost 2 bases; unmatched junction nucleotides: 9. Germline V gene sequence: CDR1 SGHDN, CDR2 FVKESK. The CDR3 loop is CASSQNRDRGQPYNEQFF. The CDR3 DNA is TGTGCCAGCAGCCAAAACCGGGACAGGGGACAACCCTACAATGAGCAGTTCTTC.

This chain links TRBV19 with TRBJ2-3, with TRBD1 identical over 8 bases. Per the germline V gene, CDR1 is LNHDA and CDR2 is SQIVND (reference sequence). The ends lost 3 bases at V and 4 bases at J; junction bases unmatched: 12. The CDR3 is 17 residues long. This CDR3 reads CASSIFQTGADADTQYF. Here the CDR3 DNA reads TGTGCCAGTAGTATCTTTCAGACAGGGGCGGACGCAGATACGCAGTATTTT.

This clone appeared a single time. The gene calls are TRBV5-1 and TRBJ2-3; 7 nucleotides match TRBD2. Germline V gene sequence: CDR1 SGHRS, CDR2 YFSETQ. Trimming cost V 0 bases and J 1 base; bases outside gene matches: 8. CDR3 size: 17 residues. The CDR3 here is CASSLAPRLAGTDTQYF. DNA of the CDR3: TGCGCCAGCAGCTTGGCCCCGAGGCTAGCGGGCACAGATACGCAGTATTTT.

The gene calls are TRBV4-1 and TRBJ1-1; tentatively, D is TRBD1 (6 bases). V was clipped by 0 bases and J by 2 bases, with 10 bases between them. In germline, CDR1 is MGHRA, CDR2 YSYEKL. The CDR3 runs 15 residues. This CDR3 is CASSQDRRGNTEAFF. The CDR3 region has the DNA TGCGCCAGCAGCCAAGATCGCAGGGGAAACACTGAAGCTTTCTTT.

This clone came up a few times. The CDR3 DNA is TGTGCCAGCAGCTACTACAAAAGACAGCTCCAAGAGACCCAGTACTTC. As protein: CASSYYKRQLQETQYF. V is TRBV7-3 and J is TRBJ2-5, with D perhaps TRBD1 (5 bases). The CDR3 is 16 residues long. Between the trimmed V and J ends, which lost 4 bases and 1 base, there was a span of 16 bases. CDR1 is SGHTA, CDR2 FQGTGA, per germline. Complete variable domain (other parts from reference TRBV7-3 and TRBJ2-5): GAGVSQTPSNKVTEKGKYVELRCDPISGHTALYWYRQSLGQGPEFLIYFQGTGAADDSGLPNDRFFAVRPEGSVSTLKIQRTERGDSAVYLCASSYYKRQLQETQYFGPGTRLLVL.

The chain employs TRBV19 and TRBJ2-1, with 8 bases matching TRBD2. The CDR3 is 15 residues long. J lost 4 bases, V lost 6 bases, and 8 bases had no gene match. CDR1 and CDR2 from the germline V gene are LNHDA and SQIVND (reference sequence). The DNA for the CDR3 is TGTGCCAGTAGCTCCAGCGGGAGTGCGTACAATGAGCAGTTCTTC. This encodes CASSSSGSAYNEQFF.

The gene calls are TRBV28 and TRBJ2-1; 16 bases are shared with TRBD2. CDR1 is MDHEN, CDR2 SYDVKM, per germline. The CDR3 sequence is 14 residues long. The V gene end was trimmed by 1 base and the J gene end by 15 bases; junction bases not matched to a gene: 3. CDR3 residues: CASSLSGLAGGWFF. CDR3 nucleotide sequence: TGTGCCAGCAGTTTATCGGGACTAGCGGGAGGGTGGTTCTTC.

V and J are TRBV5-6 and TRBJ2-6, with TRBD1 matching over 10 bases. V gave up 4 bases and J gave up 0 bases; unmatched junction bases: 4. Germline V lookup: CDR1 SGHDT, CDR2 YYEEEE. The CDR3 length is 17 residues. The CDR3 reads CASSAGTGVSGANVLTF. The CDR3, as DNA: TGTGCCAGCAGCGCCGGGACAGGGGTCTCTGGGGCCAACGTCCTGACTTTC.

The V and J genes are TRBV5-8 and TRBJ1-5, with 9 bases identical to TRBD1. V was pared by 3 bases and J by 6 bases, with 7 bases of the junction left unmatched. The germline V gene encodes CDR1 SGHTS and CDR2 YDEGEE. This CDR3 is 15 amino acids long. Here the CDR3 reads CASSSGTGNGQPQHF. CDR3 bases: TGTGCCAGCAGCTCCGGGACAGGGAACGGTCAGCCCCAGCATTTT.

The chain employs TRBV6-6 and TRBJ2-5; D not certain. V was clipped by 2 bases and J by 1 base, with 8 bases between them. Per germline, CDR1 MNHNY and CDR2 SVGAGI (reference sequence). This CDR3 region has 14 residues. This CDR3 reads CASSYAGIQETQYF. CDR3 nucleotides: TGTGCCAGCAGTTACGCAGGAATCCAAGAGACCCAGTACTTC.